This record looks at one T cell receptor (beta chain) sequence and its context. The length of the CDR3 is 15 residues. After removal of 6 bases from V and 6 bases from J, the junction contained 10 bases not matched to a gene. Germline V gene data show CDR1 as MNHEY and CDR2 as SMNVEV (reference sequence). The source of the sample is a study of blood T cell repertoires in COVID-19. Methods used by the authors: By means of reference gene primer amplification, nucleated cell counts were estimated. The assay was immunoSEQ multiplex PCR, and TCRdb's table has in-frame clones only and misses some. V and J calls plus clone size are reproduced from that table; the DNA served to infer D and trimming. The repertoire holds about 300,000 clones, around nine tenths seen once, with 4.6% in the top ten.

The chain is built from TRBV27 and TRBJ2-2, with 7 nucleotides matching TRBD2. Specimen: peripheral blood. The TCR was taken from a man aged 35 to 55 with acute or convalescent COVID-19. The CDR3 region is CASRTLGGSAGELFF. The CDR3 region has the DNA TGTGCCAGCAGGACCCTGGGGGGGTCGGCCGGGGAGCTGTTTTTT.